One and the same sample provided the 28 T cell receptor beta chains below, sequenced in a study of blood T cell repertoires in COVID-19. Method: immunoSEQ multiplex PCR; TCRdb's copy keeps in-frame clones and lacks some. The sample records 150,000 to 200,000 clones, approximately 86% being singletons. The sample was peripheral blood. All receptors come from a man between 45 and 60 years old with active or convalescent COVID-19.

V usage is TRBV5-1 and J usage is TRBJ2-5; D is ambiguous. V was clipped by 0 bases and J by 1 base, with 7 bases between them. CDR1 is SGHRS and CDR2 is YFSETQ in the germline V gene. CDR3 size: 14 residues. The CDR3 reads CASSLVQTQETQYF. CDR3 bases: TGCGCCAGCAGCTTGGTACAGACCCAAGAGACCCAGTACTTC.

In this sample, this clone turned up once. This sequence joins TRBV9 and TRBJ2-3, with 9 bases that match TRBD1. The CDR3 has 15 amino acids. In germline, CDR1 is SGDLS, CDR2 YYNGEE. The V gene end was trimmed by 3 bases and the J gene end by 1 base; junction bases not matched to a gene: 3. In DNA form, the CDR3 reads TGTGCCAGCAGCGAAAGGACAGGGGGCACAGATACGCAGTATTTT. Its translation is CASSERTGGTDTQYF.

The gene calls are TRBV24-1 and TRBJ1-2, with unresolved D. The CDR3 totals 14 residues. Trimming stripped 4 bases from V and 0 bases from J, with 8 bases between. Germline assignment: CDR1 KGHDR and CDR2 SFDVKD. The CDR3 DNA sequence: TGTGCCACCAGTGACCCAGGTGCTAACTATGGCTACACCTTC. Residues: CATSDPGANYGYTF.

The chain couples TRBV6-5 to TRBJ2-5, with D possibly being TRBD2 (5 bases). The CDR3 length is 15 residues. V gave up 8 bases and J gave up 2 bases, with 18 bases separating them. Germline V CDR1 and CDR2: MNHEY, SVGAGI. Written as DNA, the CDR3 is TGTGCCAGCCGGGAAAGAGCCACGAAACAAGAGACCCAGTACTTC. Its translation is CASRERATKQETQYF.

This clone was seen only once. The V gene is TRBV19, the J gene TRBJ2-2; TRBD2 might be the D (6 bases). Trimming pared 3 bases from V and 7 bases from J, leaving 15 bases between. This CDR3 comprises 15 residues. In germline, CDR1 is LNHDA, CDR2 SQIVND (reference sequence). Here the CDR3 reads CASSIGGSGYGELFF. The CDR3 region has the DNA TGTGCCAGTAGTATCGGGGGATCGGGGTACGGGGAGCTGTTTTTT. The full variable domain, its missing parts supplied by reference TRBV19 and TRBJ2-2, is DGGITQSPKYLFRKEGQNVTLSCEQNLNHDAMYWYRQDPGQGLRLIYYSQIVNDFQKGDIAEGYSVSREKKESFPLTVTSAQKNPTAFYLCASSIGGSGYGELFFGEGSRLTVL.

This chain uses TRBV6-5 with TRBJ1-1; 11 nucleotides line up with TRBD1. J gave up 4 bases and V 5 bases, and 6 bases lay outside the gene matches. The V gene's germline CDR1 is MNHEY and CDR2 SVGAGI. The CDR3 covers 15 residues. The CDR3 protein is CASSPGQGAATEAFF. CDR3 coding DNA: TGTGCCAGCAGTCCAGGACAGGGGGCGGCCACTGAAGCTTTCTTT.

The V gene is TRBV24-1, the J gene TRBJ2-3; 7 nucleotides agree with TRBD1. The trim removed 2 bases at V and 0 bases at J, leaving 13 bases unmatched. Per germline, CDR1 KGHDR and CDR2 SFDVKD. CDR3 size: 19 residues. Here the CDR3 DNA reads TGTGCCACCAGTGATTCAAAACCCGTACCGGGACAGAGCACAGATACGCAGTATTTT. Translating gives CATSDSKPVPGQSTDTQYF.

CDR3: CASSWDSSEGNTIYF. In nucleotides, the CDR3 is TGTGCCAGCAGCTGGGACAGCTCGGAGGGAAACACCATATATTTT. The V call is TRBV5-4, the J call TRBJ1-3; the match to TRBD1 covers 7 bases. Germline CDR1 SGHNT, CDR2 YYREEE (reference sequence). V lost 3 bases and J lost 4; bases outside the gene matches: 7. This CDR3 contains 15 residues.

This clone turned up a few times. The chain links TRBV11-1 to TRBJ1-2, with 7 positions matching TRBD1. The germline CDR1 and CDR2 sequences are SGHAT and FQDESV (reference sequence). With V trimmed by 5 bases and J by 6 bases, 12 bases remained unmatched. CDR3 length equals 15 residues. The DNA of the CDR3 is TGTGCCAGCAGCCCTGACAGGGTTCGTTATGATGGCTACACCTTC. It is translated as CASSPDRVRYDGYTF.

This clone was seen repeatedly, ten times or more. This chain links TRBV12-3 or TRBV12-4 with TRBJ1-5; the match to TRBD1 covers 7 bases. The CDR3 is 13 residues long. With V trimmed by 7 bases and J by 4 bases, 4 bases remained unmatched. The CDR3 bases are TGTGCCAGCAACTACAGGGGTAATCAGCCCCAGCATTTT. It yields the protein CASNYRGNQPQHF.

The chain employs TRBV19 and TRBJ1-2; 8 bases line up with TRBD1. This CDR3 region has 13 residues. Germline assignment: CDR1 LNHDA and CDR2 SQIVND (reference sequence). The V gene end was trimmed by 5 bases and the J gene end by 6 bases; junction bases not matched to a gene: 5. Here the CDR3 reads CASSLTGVDGYTF. The CDR3 DNA reads as TGTGCCAGTAGTCTGACAGGGGTGGATGGCTACACCTTC.

The rearrangement links TRBV7-2 to TRBJ2-1; 16 bases agree with TRBD2. V lost 5 bases to trimming and J lost 10 bases; unmatched junction nucleotides: 8. There are 16 residues in the CDR3. CDR1 is SGHTA and CDR2 is FQGNSA in the germline V gene. The CDR3 nucleotides are TGTGCCAGCAGCCTCGGGACTAGCGGGAGGGCCGGGGAGCAGTTCTTC. This gives the protein CASSLGTSGRAGEQFF. The entire variable domain, with the rest obtained from reference TRBV7-2 and TRBJ2-1, is as follows: GAGVSQSPSNKVTEKGKDVELRCDPISGHTALYWYRQSLGQGLEFLIYFQGNSAPDKSGLPSDRFSAERTGGSVSTLTIQRTQQEDSAVYLCASSLGTSGRAGEQFFGPGTRLTVL.

This chain links TRBV2 with TRBJ1-1, with D possibly matching TRBD1 (6 bases). The ends were cut back, 1 base at V and 8 bases at J, with 11 bases in the middle. Germline V gene sequence: CDR1 SNHLY, CDR2 FYNNEI. The CDR3 is 13 residues long. CDR3 sequence reads: CASSEDLRGEAFF. The CDR3 DNA follows: TGTGCCAGCAGTGAAGACCTTAGGGGGGAAGCTTTCTTT.

Here the CDR3 reads CANGQGLKLFF. The CDR3 nucleotides are TGTGCCAACGGACAGGGGCTAAAACTGTTTTTT. This sequence joins TRBV7-3 and TRBJ1-4; TRBD1 matches 9 bases. The CDR3 totals 11 residues. The junction had 4 bases not matched to a gene; V was cut back by 10 bases and J by 10 bases. Germline CDR1 SGHTA, CDR2 FQGTGA.

V gene TRBV2 combines with J gene TRBJ1-3, with D uncertain. V was clipped by 6 bases and J by 0 bases, with 12 bases between them. Germline CDR1 is SNHLY and CDR2 is FYNNEI. The length of the CDR3 is 15 residues. The CDR3 here is CASRTDPGSGNTIYF. The CDR3 DNA reads as TGTGCCAGCAGGACTGATCCCGGCTCTGGAAACACCATATATTTT.

This clone was seen once. V is TRBV10-3 and J is TRBJ2-5; 8 positions match TRBD1. The germline gives CDR1 ENHRY, CDR2 SYGVKD. J gave up 0 bases and V 3 bases, and 6 bases lay outside the gene matches. The CDR3 sequence is 16 residues long. DNA of the CDR3: TGTGCCATCAGTGATCCGACAGGGGAGGACCAAGAGACCCAGTACTTC. Amino acid sequence: CAISDPTGEDQETQYF.

V gene TRBV6-6 combines with J gene TRBJ1-1; TRBD1 matches at 9 bases. Looked up from germline, CDR1 is MNHNY and CDR2 is SVGAGI (reference sequence). The ends lost 10 bases at V and 5 bases at J; junction bases unmatched: 8. The CDR3 covers 13 residues. CDR3 bases: TGTGCCACCCGGGACAGGGTAGAGACTGAAGCTTTCTTT. It yields the protein CATRDRVETEAFF.

The V and J genes are TRBV6-6 and TRBJ2-4, with a possible D match to TRBD2 (5 bases). CDR3 length: 12 residues. V lost 6 bases, J lost 5 bases, and 8 bases lay in between. The germline gives CDR1 MNHNY, CDR2 SVGAGI (reference sequence). The CDR3 region is CASRDFQNIQYF. The CDR3 nucleotides are TGTGCCAGCAGGGACTTCCAAAACATTCAGTACTTC.

The chain links TRBV6-1 to TRBJ1-5; D is unclear. Germline CDR1 MNHNS, CDR2 SASEGT. Trimming took 1 base from V and 1 from J, leaving 11 bases between them. This CDR3 is built from 16 residues. The CDR3 spells CASSEVGAVSNQPQHF. Here the CDR3 DNA reads TGTGCCAGCAGTGAAGTAGGAGCGGTGAGCAATCAGCCCCAGCATTTT.

The chain has TRBV2 and TRBJ1-2; 8 bases are a match to TRBD1. The germline CDR1 and CDR2 sequences are SNHLY and FYNNEI. The CDR3 is 12 residues long. V lost 5 bases, J lost 7 bases, and 3 bases stayed unmatched. CDR3 nucleotides: TGTGCCAGCAGTACGGACAGGGTTGGCTACACCTTC. Encoded protein: CASSTDRVGYTF.

This clone occurred a few times. The rearrangement uses TRBV2 and TRBJ1-1; no clear D gene. CDR3 size: 14 residues. The germline V gene has CDR1 SNHLY and CDR2 FYNNEI. Trimming pared 10 bases from V and 4 bases from J, leaving 19 bases between. The CDR3 DNA follows: TGTGCCACCCCGCAACACCGGGATGGCACTGAAGCTTTCTTT. This gives the protein CATPQHRDGTEAFF.

V is TRBV6-5 and J is TRBJ1-5, with D tentatively TRBD1 (5 bases). Germline CDR1 is MNHEY and CDR2 is SVGAGI. Trimming pared 8 bases from V and 3 bases from J, leaving 17 bases between. This CDR3 comprises 15 residues. As DNA, the CDR3 is TGTGCCAGCCGGGGGGGAGTGCGGGACAATCAGCCCCAGCATTTT. It is translated as CASRGGVRDNQPQHF.

The CDR3 reads CASSVPGQSAEKLFF. The CDR3 DNA sequence: TGTGCCAGCAGTGTACCGGGACAATCAGCCGAAAAACTGTTTTTT. This rearrangement joins TRBV25-1 to TRBJ1-4; tentative D call: TRBD1 (6 bases). The CDR3 sequence is 15 residues long. V lost 4 bases, J lost 8 bases, and 17 bases lay in between. Germline CDR1 is MGHDK and CDR2 is SYGVNS. Combining the CDR3 with reference TRBV25-1 and TRBJ1-4 gives the whole variable domain EADIYQTPRYLVIGTGKKITLECSQTMGHDKMYWYQQDPGMELHLIHYSYGVNSTEKGDLSSESTVSRIRTEHFPLTLESARPSHTSQYLCASSVPGQSAEKLFFGSGTQLSVL.

This clone has a handful of counts. The chain combines TRBV6-5 with TRBJ2-3; no reliable D call. Germline V gene lookup returns CDR1 MNHEY and CDR2 SVGAGI. The CDR3 is made up of 12 amino acids. Deletions cut 1 base from V and 5 bases from J, with 4 bases between. In nucleotides, the CDR3 is TGTGCCAGCAGTTACTTCGGAGATACGCAGTATTTT. This encodes CASSYFGDTQYF.

J is TRBJ2-2 and V is TRBV6-6; 10 nucleotides align to TRBD2. The CDR3 consists of 17 residues. V lost 5 bases to trimming and J lost 3 bases; unmatched junction nucleotides: 9. The germline CDR1 and CDR2 sequences are MNHNY and SVGAGI (reference sequence). CDR3 nucleotides: TGTGCCAGCAGTCCCCTTCCCGGGACTAGCGACACCGGGGAGCTGTTTTTT. It codes for CASSPLPGTSDTGELFF.

The chain combines TRBV18 with TRBJ1-1, with a weak D call TRBD1 (6 bases). V lost 2 bases and J 2 bases, leaving 9 bases between the germline ends. The CDR3 runs to 14 residues. Germline V gene sequence: CDR1 KGHSH, CDR2 LQKENI. CDR3 nucleotide sequence: TGTGCCAGCTCACCAGACAGGCAAAACACTGAAGCTTTCTTT. It codes for CASSPDRQNTEAFF. Drawing the rest from reference TRBV18 and TRBJ1-1, the complete variable domain is NAGVMQNPRHLVRRRGQEARLRCSPMKGHSHVYWYRQLPEEGLKFMVYLQKENIIDESGMPKERFSAEFPKEGPSILRIQQVVRGDSAAYFCASSPDRQNTEAFFGQGTRLTVV.

This clone is a singleton in its sample. The CDR3, as DNA: TGTGCCACCAGCCCCGGGACAGGGGCCTACTATGGCTACACCTTC. Amino acids: CATSPGTGAYYGYTF. The V gene is TRBV24-1, the J gene TRBJ1-2, with 10 bases fitting TRBD1. V shed 7 bases and J 3 bases; nucleotides not matched to a gene: 7. The CDR3 is 15 amino acids. Germline loops: CDR1 KGHDR, CDR2 SFDVKD.

The chain recombines TRBV30 with TRBJ2-1, with 8 bases that match TRBD2. This CDR3 has 14 residues. CDR1 is GTSNPN and CDR2 is SVGIG in the germline V gene (reference sequence). The V gene end was trimmed by 4 bases and the J gene end by 4 bases; junction bases not matched to a gene: 6. The CDR3 protein is CAWNRRGVYNEQFF. Here the CDR3 DNA reads TGTGCCTGGAACCGGCGGGGGGTTTACAATGAGCAGTTCTTC.